This T cell receptor (beta chain) comes out of a study of prognosis after radiotherapy for stage I lung cancer. Investigators drew about 6 milliliters of peripheral blood at each of two time points. Regarding the study as a whole: In patients who developed distant metastases, Shannon entropy measured after stereotactic body radiation therapy was lower, and baseline Shannon entropy was not associated with metastases. Some TCR clones were expanded. Whether these clones were tumor-specific was not determined. Patients with and without metastases reportedly differed in TRBV and TRBJ gene usage frequencies.

The CDR3 has 13 residues. In germline, CDR1 is SGHTA, CDR2 FQGNSA. The V gene lost 1 base and the J gene lost 9 bases, with 12 bases spanning the gap. Amplification of TCR beta CDR3 from genomic DNA used two-round multiplex PCR. Used in first-round PCR were primers specific to each TRBV and TRBJ gene. One entry per CDR3 protein results from TCRdb running MiXCR on the multiplex PCR reads. The profile covers approximately 25,000 distinct CDR3 sequences, with roughly 41% appearing a single time and about 32% taken by the ten largest. Note on this clonotype: Its matching antigen is unknown.

The chain recombines TRBV7-2 with TRBJ1-2, with D unclear. The clonotype was recovered from a donor older than 45 with non-small cell lung cancer. The sequencing used PBMCs, collected before or after stereotactic body radiation therapy (not recorded which). DNA of the CDR3: TGTGCCAGCAGCTTAGGGCCAGATTCTAGCTACACCTTC. Translation: CASSLGPDSSYTF.